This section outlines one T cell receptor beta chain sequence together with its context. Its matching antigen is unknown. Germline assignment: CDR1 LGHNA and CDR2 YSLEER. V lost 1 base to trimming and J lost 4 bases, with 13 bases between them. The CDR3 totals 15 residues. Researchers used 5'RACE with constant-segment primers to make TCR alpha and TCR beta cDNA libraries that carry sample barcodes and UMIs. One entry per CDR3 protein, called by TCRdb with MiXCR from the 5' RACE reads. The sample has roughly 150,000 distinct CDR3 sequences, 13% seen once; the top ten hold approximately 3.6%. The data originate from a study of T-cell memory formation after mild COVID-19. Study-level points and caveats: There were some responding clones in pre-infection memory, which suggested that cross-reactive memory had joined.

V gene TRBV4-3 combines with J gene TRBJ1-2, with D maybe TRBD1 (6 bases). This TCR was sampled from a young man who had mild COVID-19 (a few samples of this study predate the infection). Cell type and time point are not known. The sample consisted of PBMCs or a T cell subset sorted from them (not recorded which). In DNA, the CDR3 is TGCGCCAGCAGCCAAGCGCGAGGGGGTCTCTATGGCTACACCTTC. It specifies CASSQARGGLYGYTF.